This TCR beta chain was found in a study of blood T cell repertoires in COVID-19. Study context: The cDNA or gDNA used as material had been derived from T cells, B-cell-depleted T cells, or PBMCs.

This clone was found a few times. How the authors handled the data: Researchers report that nucleated cell counts were estimated from reference gene primer amplification. Generated by immunoSEQ multiplex PCR, the TCRdb table keeps only in-frame clones and is missing some. V and J calls plus clone size are reproduced from that table; the DNA served to infer D and trimming. This sample has about 250,000 clones, with around 82% found just once. All enrollees were about 18 to 89 years old and from 20 to 30 US areas. A COVID-19 case had been met by exposed participants during the 2 weeks before study entry. There are 16 residues in the CDR3. Germline V lookup: CDR1 SGDLS, CDR2 YYNGEE. The V segment lost 0 bases and the J segment 2 bases; nucleotides outside the gene matches: 7.

This receptor was obtained from a middle-aged woman who had been exposed to COVID-19. V usage is TRBV9 and J usage is TRBJ2-7, with 8 nucleotides matching TRBD1. Sequencing was performed on PBMCs or T cells enriched from blood (not recorded which). In DNA form, the CDR3 reads TGTGCCAGCAGCGTAGCGGCACAGGGGGGTCCCTACGAGCAGTACTTC. Translating gives CASSVAAQGGPYEQYF. The whole variable domain, filled in from reference TRBV9 and TRBJ2-7, reads DSGVTQTPKHLITATGQRVTLRCSPRSGDLSVYWYQQSLDQGLQFLIQYYNGEERAKGNILERFSAQQFPDLHSELNLSSLELGDSALYFCASSVAAQGGPYEQYFGPGTRLTVT.